This TCR beta chain was identified during a study of IL-17A CD8 T cells in psoriatic arthritis synovium. In the study overall: The study was designed to define the phenotype, molecular profile and function of synovial IL-17A+CD8+ T cells in the pathogenesis of psoriatic arthritis. Study-wide conclusions, independent of this receptor: TCR sequencing covered only three patients, which the authors acknowledged as a limited sample size. Some individual clones occupied over 4% of the repertoire, though most synovial CD8+ subsets remained polyclonal. Cells were obtained from synovial fluid rather than synovial tissue, because no psoriatic arthritis synovial tissue samples were available.

Based on the germline V gene (reference sequence), the CDR1 and CDR2 sequences are LNHDA and SQIVND. V is cut back by 6 bases and J by 9 bases, with 7 bases in the junction unmatched. The CDR3 numbers 13 residues from cysteine through phenylalanine. CDR3 DNA only is kept here, 39 bases in frame from base 1. DNA was extracted (Qiagen), and TCRbeta V-D-J rearrangements were subjected to bias-controlled amplification followed by high-throughput sequencing (immunoSEQ; Adaptive Biotech). The published analysis was carried out like this. Productive sequences were analyzed at sequence level using the immunoSEQ Analyzer platform. Clonality was computed as 1 minus Pielou's evenness, ranging from 0 (highly polyclonal) to 1 (monoclonal). Repertoire overlap between subsets was quantified with the Morisita index, from 0 (no similarity) to 1 (complete similarity). TCRdb retrieved this table from immuneACCESS and kept in-frame rearrangements only. Not all clones are present; in checked studies, unresolved V genes account for under half, and no reason is known for the remainder. Clone size and V and J calls were adopted from that table, with D and trimming inferred from the DNA. The sample table records 2,000 to 2,500 clones; around 68% of these occur just once. Of the sample, about 10% is held by the ten largest clones.

Synovial fluid effusions were drawn by aspiration from the actively inflamed joints of psoriatic arthritis patients. For each patient, synovial fluid served as the source from which three memory CD8+ T cell populations were isolated by sorting: Tc1 cells (IL-17A-IFNgamma+), Tc17 cells (IL-17A+) and the bulk memory fraction, allowing their TCR repertoires to be compared. Psoriatic arthritis patients met the Classification of Psoriatic Arthritis Study Group (CASPAR) criteria. For the bulk memory CD8+ T cell sort, CD45RA-CD27+/- cells were combined with CD45RA+CD27- cells. A few patients with psoriatic arthritis provided sorted synovial fluid CD8+ T cell subsets that underwent TCRbeta sequencing. Synovial fluid mononuclear cells were isolated with Lymphoprep and cryopreserved in liquid nitrogen before use. The medium used for cryopreservation had roughly 47% fetal calf serum and roughly 10% dimethyl sulfoxide.

Concerning this clone itself: Its cognate antigen has yet to be identified. Base quality data are lacking; no much larger clone is found one base away.

Sequencing was performed on memory CD8+ T cells from synovial fluid. This specimen's cell subset or site label, per the study, means: bulk memory CD8+ T cells (CD45RA-CD27+/- and CD45RA+CD27-). The chain links TRBV19 with TRBJ2-1; TRBD2 lines up with 8 middle nucleotides. The TCR originated in a human donor with psoriatic arthritis. The CDR3 protein is CASSGRASIEQFF. The sequenced DNA: TGTGCCAGTAGCGGGAGGGCCTCTATTGAGCAGTTCTTC.